These 29 T cell receptor beta chains originate from one sample sequenced in a study of molecular identifiers for immune sequencing clone quantification. TCRdb recomputed calls from the PCR reads with MiXCR, one row per CDR3 protein. The sample consists of approximately 670,000 distinct CDR3 sequences, just under 20% of them appearing once. Sequencing was carried out using naive CD8+ T cells from blood, with Jurkat cell RNA spiked in. The subset denotes: FACS-sorted CD8+CD4-CCR7+CD45RA+ naive T cells. These receptors originate from a human donor in good health. Some libraries in this study had Jurkat cell RNA spiked in.

Many counts were recorded for this clonotype. The chain employs TRBV6-2 or TRBV6-3 and TRBJ1-1, with D maybe TRBD1 (6 bases). The germline gives CDR1 MNHEY, CDR2 SVGEGT. The CDR3 loop spans 14 amino acids. V lost 7 bases to trimming and J lost 7 bases, with 19 bases between them. The CDR3 here is CASTTGRGGGEAFF. For the CDR3, the DNA is TGTGCCAGCACCACCGGCAGGGGCGGTGGTGAAGCTTTCTTT.

This clonotype was counted at least ten times. The chain combines TRBV6-5 with TRBJ1-1; D gene uncertain. Per the germline V gene, CDR1 is MNHEY and CDR2 is SVGAGI. Trimming cost V 6 bases and J 2 bases, with 10 bases left between them. The CDR3 totals 13 residues. CDR3 DNA sequence: TGTGCCAGCAGGATCAACGGAAACACTGAAGCTTTCTTT. As protein: CASRINGNTEAFF.

This clonotype has ten or more counts. The chain employs TRBV25-1 and TRBJ1-1; unclear D gene. This CDR3 has 12 residues. The V gene's germline CDR1 is MGHDK and CDR2 SYGVNS. Trimming left V 4 bases short and J 6 bases short, with 9 bases between. CDR3 coding DNA: TGTGCCAGCAGTGGCGCGGACCCTGAAGCTTTCTTT. Its translation: CASSGADPEAFF.

This clonotype has at least ten counts. This chain uses TRBV20-1 with TRBJ2-3; the match to TRBD2 covers 12 bases. Germline-derived CDR1 and CDR2 are DFQATT and SNEGSKA (reference sequence). This CDR3 region has 15 residues. The J segment lost 4 bases and the V segment lost 3 bases, leaving 5 bases of the junction unmatched. CDR3 amino acids: CSASSLAGGPDTQYF. CDR3 DNA sequence: TGCAGTGCTAGTTCCCTAGCGGGAGGGCCAGATACGCAGTATTTT.

This clonotype was recorded many times. The chain carries TRBV5-6 and TRBJ1-4; D remains unclear. V gave up 1 base and J gave up 3 bases, with 13 bases separating them. Germline assignment: CDR1 SGHDT and CDR2 YYEEEE. The length of the CDR3 is 16 residues. The CDR3 region has the DNA TGTGCCAGCAGCTTGTCCGGGGATGAGGCTAATGAAAAACTGTTTTTT. Translating gives CASSLSGDEANEKLFF.

This clonotype was counted once. At one boundary the junction diverges from the germline segment, which might be a read error. This chain connects TRBV6-2 or TRBV6-3 to TRBJ2-2; 13 nucleotides match TRBD2. The length of the CDR3 is 17 residues. Germline-derived CDR1 and CDR2 are MNHEY and SVGEGT. The CDR3 spells CAGSGGLAGRTTGELFF. CDR3 bases: TGTGCCGGCAGTGGGGGACTAGCGGGGAGGACCACCGGGGAGCTGTTTTTT.

Regarding this clonotype: Since a much larger clone is just one base distant, this may be a read error. The V call is TRBV7-6, the J call TRBJ2-2, with 10 bases fitting TRBD1. CDR1 and CDR2 from the germline V gene are SGHVS and FNYEAQ. This CDR3 has 15 amino acids. CDR3 amino acids: CASSLVTGGWRELLF. DNA of the CDR3: TGTGCCAGCAGCTTAGTGACAGGGGGCTGGAGGGAGCTGCTTTTT.

Concerning this clonotype itself: The conserved closing phenylalanine or tryptophan is absent in this CDR3, likely reflecting a read error. This chain joins TRBV6-1 and TRBJ2-7, with no clear D. V was trimmed by 8 bases and J by 0 bases, leaving 11 bases between them. This CDR3 contains 13 residues. CDR1 and CDR2 from the germline V gene are MNHNS and SASEGT. DNA for the CDR3: TGTGCCAGCCGGGTCAGTAGCTCCTACGAGCAGTACTCC. It specifies CASRVSSSYEQYS.

J is TRBJ1-2 and V is TRBV9; 8 nucleotides agree with TRBD1. Trimming cost V 3 bases and J 2 bases; bases outside gene matches: 3. Germline V gene lookup returns CDR1 SGDLS and CDR2 YYNGEE. The CDR3 length is 14 residues. The DNA of the CDR3 is TGTGCCAGCAGCGGGACAGGGAAAAACTATGGCTACACCTTC. Translated: CASSGTGKNYGYTF.

This clonotype was detected many times. The rearrangement uses TRBV5-5 and TRBJ2-3; 12 bases line up with TRBD2. This CDR3 has 16 amino acids. Trimming at V came to 9 bases and at J to 0 bases, leaving 8 bases not matched to a gene. Germline V gene data show CDR1 as SGHKS and CDR2 as YYEKEE (reference sequence). The CDR3 region has the DNA TGTGCCACCACGACTAGCGGGAGCGCTAGCACAGATACGCAGTATTTT. This gives the protein CATTTSGSASTDTQYF.

In this sample, this clonotype turned up many times. The V and J genes are TRBV5-1 and TRBJ2-1; 9 positions match TRBD2. With 2 bases clipped from V and 9 bases from J, the junction kept 9 bases outside the gene matches. The CDR3 contains 15 residues. Per the germline V gene, CDR1 is SGHRS and CDR2 is YFSETQ. The DNA of the CDR3 is TGCGCCAGCAGCTTCTATAGCGGGAGTTTGGGTGAGCAGTTCTTC. As protein: CASSFYSGSLGEQFF.

This clonotype has at least ten counts. The chain uses TRBV7-9 and TRBJ2-2; no reliable D call. From germline, CDR1 is SEHNR and CDR2 FQNEAQ (reference sequence). The CDR3 extends over 12 amino acids. With 1 base removed from V and 9 bases from J, the gap between germline ends came to 6 bases. CDR3 loop: CASSLEVRELFF. The CDR3 DNA reads TGTGCCAGCAGCTTAGAGGTCCGGGAGCTGTTTTTT.

This clonotype was found many times. This rearrangement joins TRBV7-9 to TRBJ2-1; D tentatively reads TRBD1 or TRBD2 (5 bases each). Germline-derived CDR1 and CDR2 are SEHNR and FQNEAQ (reference sequence). The CDR3 covers 12 residues. V was shortened by 4 bases and J by 9 bases, with 10 bases between the two germline ends. The CDR3 protein is CASSSGTPEQFF. The CDR3 region has the DNA TGTGCCAGCAGCTCCGGGACCCCTGAGCAGTTCTTC.

About this clonotype itself: A single base separates this from a much larger clone, so it may be a read error. The rearrangement joins TRBV7-9 to TRBJ2-5; D possibly corresponds to TRBD2 (6 bases). CDR1 and CDR2 (germline): SEHNR, FQNEAQ (reference sequence). The CDR3 length is 14 residues. The CDR3 DNA reads as TGTGCCGGCAGCTCCGGGGGAAGCTTGGAGACCCAGTACTTC. Protein: CAGSSGGSLETQYF.

The table lists this clonotype with a few counts. The chain employs TRBV20-1 and TRBJ2-3; D unresolved. The germline gives CDR1 DFQATT, CDR2 SNEGSKA (reference sequence). The CDR3 consists of 18 residues. Trimming took 0 bases from V and 0 from J, leaving 19 bases between them. The CDR3 loop reads CSARDPTGVASSTDTQYF. In DNA form, the CDR3 reads TGCAGTGCTAGAGATCCGACGGGTGTAGCTTCTAGCACAGATACGCAGTATTTT.

As concerns this clonotype: A much larger clone sits a single nucleotide away, making a read error possible. V and J are TRBV7-2 and TRBJ1-1; no clear D gene. Germline values: CDR1 SGHTA, CDR2 FQGNSA. Trimming took 11 bases from V and 4 from J, leaving 20 bases between them. The CDR3 totals 14 residues. The CDR3 DNA reads TGTGCCGGCATCTCCGGGCAATTGGCCACTGAAGCTTTCTTT. Its translation: CAGISGQLATEAFF.

The table lists this clonotype with many counts. The chain carries TRBV6-2 or TRBV6-3 and TRBJ1-5, with a weak D call TRBD1 (5 bases). Trimming shortened V by 2 bases and J by 2 bases, and 7 bases separated the two germline ends. The CDR3 consists of 14 residues. Germline V lookup: CDR1 MNHEY, CDR2 SVGEGT. The DNA of the CDR3 is TGTGCCAGCAGTTACGTGGGGGGCAATCAGCCCCAGCATTTT. Translating it yields CASSYVGGNQPQHF.

This clonotype was picked up many times. The rearrangement links TRBV9 to TRBJ2-7; D gene unclear. V lost 0 bases to trimming and J lost 0 bases, with 10 bases between them. Germline loops: CDR1 SGDLS, CDR2 YYNGEE. The CDR3 consists of 15 residues. The CDR3 coding sequence is TGTGCCAGCAGCGTAGAAGGCAGCGCCTCCTACGAGCAGTACTTC. Its translation is CASSVEGSASYEQYF. The full variable domain, its missing parts supplied by reference TRBV9 and TRBJ2-7, is DSGVTQTPKHLITATGQRVTLRCSPRSGDLSVYWYQQSLDQGLQFLIQYYNGEERAKGNILERFSAQQFPDLHSELNLSSLELGDSALYFCASSVEGSASYEQYFGPGTRLTVT.

On this clonotype: Just one base apart from a much larger clone, this may be a read error. Without the conserved terminal phenylalanine or tryptophan, this CDR3 likely stems from a read error. V is TRBV20-1 and J is TRBJ2-3; 11 bases are a match to TRBD2. This CDR3 comprises 19 residues. The germline CDR1 and CDR2 sequences are DFQATT and SNEGSKA (reference sequence). With 0 bases clipped from V and 0 bases from J, the junction kept 11 bases outside the gene matches. DNA for the CDR3: TGCAGTGCTAGAGATAGGGCCCTTGGACTAGCGGGCAGCACAGATACGCAGTATCTT. Its protein is CSARDRALGLAGSTDTQYL.

This clonotype has a handful of counts. This chain joins TRBV10-3 and TRBJ2-1, with TRBD2 identical over 13 bases. The CDR3 is made up of 16 amino acids. Trimming took 6 bases from V and 0 from J; bases not matched to a gene: 2. CDR1 is ENHRY, CDR2 SYGVKD, per germline. This CDR3 is CAIRTSGGLSYNEQFF. The CDR3 nucleotides are TGTGCCATCAGGACTAGCGGGGGGCTCTCCTACAATGAGCAGTTCTTC.

This clonotype occurred a few times. The V and J genes are TRBV7-6 and TRBJ2-1, with 10 bases matching TRBD2. CDR3 length: 17 residues. With 3 bases clipped from V and 3 bases from J, the junction kept 8 bases outside the gene matches. CDR1 and CDR2 (germline): SGHVS, FNYEAQ. This CDR3 is CASSLGHSGGFYNEQFF. CDR3 DNA sequence: TGTGCCAGCAGCTTGGGACATAGCGGGGGGTTCTACAATGAGCAGTTCTTC.

This clonotype was observed at least ten times. The chain uses TRBV13 and TRBJ2-5, with 9 bases fitting TRBD2. The CDR3 length is 16 residues. Germline assignment: CDR1 PRHDT and CDR2 FYEKMQ (reference sequence). V dropped 5 bases and J dropped 5; count of bases not matched to a gene: 12. CDR3 sequence: CASSTGLAEGLETQYF. The CDR3 DNA sequence: TGTGCCAGCAGCACGGGACTAGCAGAGGGTCTGGAGACCCAGTACTTC.

This clonotype was detected ten times or more. In DNA, the CDR3 is TGTGCCAGCAGCTTATTGGCGGGGTTCGACAATGAGCAGTTCTTC. Amino acid sequence: CASSLLAGFDNEQFF. This chain connects TRBV11-2 to TRBJ2-1, with TRBD2 as a possible D gene (6 bases). The germline gives CDR1 SGHAT, CDR2 FQNNGV. The germline V and J ends were trimmed by 2 bases and 5 bases, with 13 bases remaining between them. This CDR3 has 15 residues.

This clonotype was picked up many times. This chain links TRBV20-1 with TRBJ1-2; no clear D. Germline values: CDR1 DFQATT, CDR2 SNEGSKA (reference sequence). V lost 0 bases, J lost 0 bases, and 11 bases lay in between. The CDR3 loop spans 15 amino acids. The CDR3 reads CSARDARQTNYGYTF. In DNA form, the CDR3 reads TGCAGTGCTAGAGATGCCCGACAAACTAACTATGGCTACACCTTC.

Regarding this clonotype: It may be a read error: a sequence one base away is much more abundant. The chain is built from TRBV7-6 and TRBJ1-6, with TRBD1 matching 10 bases. The V segment lost 4 bases and the J segment 3 bases; nucleotides outside the gene matches: 3. Germline V gene lookup returns CDR1 SGHVS and CDR2 FNYEAQ. This CDR3 spans 16 amino acids. The CDR3 here is CASSYGTGDYNSPLHF. The CDR3, as DNA: TGTGCCAGCAGCTACGGGACAGGGGACTATAATTCACCCCTCCACTTT.

This clonotype occurred many times. The chain employs TRBV29-1 and TRBJ2-7, with D perhaps TRBD1 or TRBD2 (6 bases each). V lost 2 bases to trimming and J lost 3 bases, with 14 bases between them. Per the germline V gene, CDR1 is SQVTM and CDR2 is ANQGSEA. The CDR3 is 14 residues long. The CDR3, as DNA: TGCAGCGTTGAAATCGGGGGCTCCGGCTACGAGCAGTACTTC. This sequence encodes CSVEIGGSGYEQYF.

This clonotype was counted ten times or more. Here the CDR3 reads CASSLNHFTGTGDTGELFF. CDR3 DNA sequence: TGTGCCAGCAGCCTAAACCACTTTACCGGGACAGGGGACACCGGGGAGCTGTTTTTT. The chain combines TRBV9 with TRBJ2-2, with TRBD1 identical over 10 bases. The V gene end was trimmed by 4 bases and the J gene end by 3 bases; junction bases not matched to a gene: 15. CDR1 is SGDLS, CDR2 YYNGEE, per germline. The CDR3 extends over 19 amino acids.

This clonotype appeared many times. The rearrangement uses TRBV19 and TRBJ1-5; TRBD1 is a possible D gene (5 bases). The CDR3 is 14 amino acids. Between the trimmed V and J ends, which lost 9 bases and 6 bases, there was a span of 18 bases. Looked up from germline, CDR1 is LNHDA and CDR2 is SQIVND (reference sequence). DNA of the CDR3: TGTGCCAGCAGTTGGGGCGAGAGGGCTCAGCCCCAGCATTTT. This encodes CASSWGERAQPQHF.

This clonotype has a count of ten or more. CDR3 sequence (DNA): TGCAGTGCTAGGTGGGGCGACGAGCAGTACTTC. The encoded protein is CSARWGDEQYF. The chain is built from TRBV20-1 and TRBJ2-7, with D maybe TRBD1 (5 bases). V was cut by 3 bases and J by 5 bases, with 8 bases left in between. The germline V gene encodes CDR1 DFQATT and CDR2 SNEGSKA (reference sequence). The CDR3 is 11 residues long.